Below, one T cell receptor (beta chain) is given with its context. Its antigen is as yet unknown. The libraries of TRB cDNA were prepared using 5' RACE with UMI labels. TCRdb reanalyzed the 5' RACE reads, giving one entry per CDR3 protein sequence and no DNA. The specimen's table records 80,000 to 100,000 distinct CDR3 sequences. The CDR3 has 13 amino acids. CDR1 is MNHEY, CDR2 SMNVEV, per germline (reference sequence). Researchers sorted more than 250,000 cells of each CD8+ T cell subset in triplicate. These data belong to a study of CXCR3-negative and CXCR3-positive naive CD8 T cells. Across the study: The study obtained 120 million to 150 million TRB reads, about 1.5 +/- 0.3 million per library.

Whole-study findings and limits: Naive subsets had comparable surface CD5; TCR strength was inferred from TRB CDR3 properties. Researchers report CXCR3 expression partially decreased after cryopreservation, with fresh PBMCs used in most assays. CXCR3-positive naive cells carried more hydrophobic TRB CDR3s than CXCR3-negative ones.

This TCR derives from a human donor in good health. Some clones in this sample may be carry-over from other donors' samples. V gene TRBV27 combines with J gene TRBJ2-3. What was sequenced was naive CXCR3+ CD8+ T cells from blood. The subset here: CD45RO-CCR7+CD27+CD95- naive CD8+ T cells expressing CXCR3 (TNR3+). The CDR3 sequence is CASKVGITDTQYF.